In this sample, the clone carrying this T cell receptor (beta chain) turned up a few times. Antigen specificity is unknown. TCRdb re-called the 5' RACE reads with MiXCR, one entry per CDR3 protein. The sample has about 130,000 distinct CDR3 sequences, roughly 15% seen once. The sample originates from a study of T-cell memory formation after mild COVID-19. Study observations and caveats: CD4+ clones that contracted lay mainly in CM and EM; CD8+ ones lay in EMRA.

Deletions cut 6 bases from V and 8 bases from J, with 8 bases between. The CDR3 is 11 residues long. Germline V CDR1 and CDR2: MNHEY, SVGEGT. The sequence came from an adult woman who had mild COVID-19 (a few samples of this study predate the infection). Cell type and time point are not known. The material sequenced was PBMCs or a T cell subset sorted from them (not recorded which). This chain links TRBV6-2 or TRBV6-3 with TRBJ2-1; no definite D call. Written as DNA, the CDR3 is TGTGCCAGCAGGCAAGCCTATGAGCAGTTCTTC. As protein: CASRQAYEQFF.